One sample yielded the 5 T cell receptor beta chains listed below, sequenced in a study of T cells in Graves' hyperthyroidism and ophthalmopathy. RNA transcripts gave rise to amplified TCR beta CDR3 regions. HTBI primers drove first-round RT-PCR of the TCR CDR3. TCRdb fed the multiplex PCR reads into MiXCR, producing one record per CDR3 protein. Seen here are roughly 580,000 distinct CDR3 sequences, approximately 15% observed once, and the top ten hold roughly 5.7%. The specimen sequenced was blood. These receptors all stem from a woman aged 25-40 years with Graves' hyperthyroidism that later progressed to Graves' ophthalmopathy.

This clonotype was picked up many times. V usage is TRBV4-3 and J usage is TRBJ1-1; 10 positions agree with TRBD1. V lost 3 bases, J lost 4 bases, and 5 bases stayed unmatched. CDR1 and CDR2 from the germline V gene are LGHNA and YSLEER. There are 15 residues in the CDR3. CDR3 amino acids: CASSHQTGGGTEAFF. The CDR3 coding sequence is TGCGCCAGCAGCCACCAGACAGGGGGCGGCACTGAAGCTTTCTTT.

V usage is TRBV20-1 and J usage is TRBJ2-2, with a possible D match to TRBD1 (5 bases). Germline V gives CDR1 DFQATT, CDR2 SNEGSKA (reference sequence). The V end was cut by 5 bases, the J end by 6 bases, with 16 bases between. The CDR3 covers 14 residues. CDR3 nucleotides: TGCAGTGCTTCTCTGGTAGGGGCGGCCGGGGAGCTGTTTTTT. Protein: CSASLVGAAGELFF.

In this sample, this clonotype turned up many times. V is TRBV28 and J is TRBJ2-5; possible D gene TRBD2, 5 bases. The CDR3 runs 14 residues. With 6 bases removed from V and 2 bases from J, the gap between germline ends came to 13 bases. Germline loops: CDR1 MDHEN, CDR2 SYDVKM. Here the CDR3 reads CASSPLSEQETQYF. CDR3 bases: TGTGCCAGCAGCCCCCTTAGCGAGCAAGAGACCCAGTACTTC. The variable domain in full, with the rest retrieved from reference TRBV28 and TRBJ2-5, is DVKVTQSSRYLVKRTGEKVFLECVQDMDHENMFWYRQDPGLGLRLIYFSYDVKMKEKGDIPEGYSVSREKKERFSLILESASTNQTSMYLCASSPLSEQETQYFGPGTRLLVL.

The V gene is TRBV14, the J gene TRBJ2-7; tentatively, D is TRBD1 or TRBD2 (5 bases each). The CDR3 contains 13 residues. Germline V gene lookup returns CDR1 SGHDN and CDR2 FVKESK. V was cut by 4 bases and J by 5 bases, with 12 bases left in between. In nucleotides, the CDR3 is TGTGCCAGCAGCCCATGGGGGTCCCACGAGCAGTACTTC. Translated: CASSPWGSHEQYF.

The table lists this clonotype with many counts. V usage is TRBV5-1 and J usage is TRBJ2-1; 13 nucleotides align to TRBD2. The CDR3 totals 14 residues. J gave up 7 bases and V 4 bases, and 2 bases lay outside the gene matches. Germline V CDR1 and CDR2: SGHRS, YFSETQ. The chain's CDR3 is CASSRTSGSNEQFF. The CDR3 nucleotides read TGCGCCAGCAGCCGGACTAGCGGGAGTAATGAGCAGTTCTTC.